Included here is one T cell receptor (beta chain) sequence, with context. In germline, CDR1 is SEHNR, CDR2 FQNEAQ (reference sequence). Trimming removed 4 bases from V and 2 bases from J, with 13 bases in between. The CDR3 is 15 amino acids. This entry is derived from a study of blood T cell repertoires in COVID-19. Study summary: T cells, B-cell-depleted T cells, or PBMCs provided the cDNA or gDNA that served as material.

The table came from immunoSEQ multiplex PCR; TCRdb's copy has only in-frame clones and leaves some out. This sample yields about 400,000 clones, of which roughly 85% are seen a single time; 1.4% belongs to the top ten. The V call is TRBV7-9, the J call TRBJ2-3, with D possibly TRBD2 on 7 matching bases. The sample taken for sequencing was peripheral blood. The TCR originated in a woman aged 30 to 39 with active or convalescent COVID-19. The CDR3 here is CASSSGGLATDTQYF. CDR3 DNA: TGTGCCAGCAGCTCGGGGGGCCTAGCCACAGATACGCAGTATTTT.